This T cell receptor beta chain was identified in a study of shared clonotypes between healthy human individuals. Overall study findings and caveats: The rarefaction results pointed to incomplete sorted-subset sequencing despite large depth.

TCRdb's copy holds only in-frame clones and misses some; the assay was immunoSEQ multiplex PCR. The sample carries around 2.5 million clones, approximately 94% recorded once. The authors divided CD4+ cells into CD45RA+ naive and CD45RA-negative memory subsets. Comments on this clone: Its antigen is currently unknown.

What was sequenced was naive CD4+ T cells from PBMCs. Subset specified: CD45RA+ positively selected. This TCR was recovered from a man younger than 35 in good health. Some clones in this sample may be carry-over from other donors' samples.

The CDR3 DNA follows: TGTGCCAGCAAGCCGGGACAGAGGATCACTGAAGCTTTCTTT. Its translation is CASKPGQRITEAFF. This chain links TRBV28 with TRBJ1-1, with TRBD1 matching over 7 bases. Germline V gene lookup returns CDR1 MDHEN and CDR2 SYDVKM. This CDR3 is built from 14 residues. Unmatched junction bases numbered 9, after V lost 7 bases and J lost 4 bases.